Presented here are 22 T cell receptor beta chains from one specimen sequenced in a study of beta chain features in type 1 diabetes. Expressed TCRB transcripts were sequenced because the entire RNA isolate underwent reverse transcription. Method: immunoSEQ multiplex PCR; TCRdb's copy keeps in-frame clones and lacks some. This sample has around 300,000 clones, with over 14% found just once. Their recognized antigens are unknown. Study outcomes and limitations: Shortening that was moderate but significant affected the TCRB CDR3s of Type 1 diabetes patients in all four CD4+ subsets.

Source material: naive CD4+ T cells from blood. The receptors shown here come from a man aged 18 to 29 with type 1 diabetes.

In its sample, this clone was seen a few times. This chain joins TRBV5-1 and TRBJ2-1; 13 positions agree with TRBD2. Unmatched junction bases numbered 12, after V lost 5 bases and J lost 10 bases. This CDR3 comprises 16 residues. Germline CDR1 SGHRS, CDR2 YFSETQ. The CDR3 sequence: CASSAARLAGGGEQFF. The CDR3 region has the DNA TGCGCCAGCAGTGCCGCCCGACTAGCGGGAGGTGGGGAGCAGTTCTTC. Combining the CDR3 with reference TRBV5-1 and TRBJ2-1 gives the whole variable domain KAGVTQTPRYLIKTRGQQVTLSCSPISGHRSVSWYQQTPGQGLQFLFEYFSETQRNKGNFPGRFSGRQFSNSRSEMNVSTLELGDSALYLCASSAARLAGGGEQFFGPGTRLTVL.

The chain recombines TRBV6-5 with TRBJ2-7; D perhaps matches TRBD2 (5 bases). Germline values: CDR1 MNHEY, CDR2 SVGAGI. This CDR3 is 14 amino acids long. Trimming took off 5 bases at V and 0 bases at J, with 11 bases between the two ends. CDR3 bases: TGTGCCAGCAGTGCAAGCCGGGACTCCTACGAGCAGTACTTC. Protein sequence: CASSASRDSYEQYF.

V gene TRBV19 combines with J gene TRBJ2-1; 9 bases map to TRBD1. The trim removed 5 bases at V and 2 bases at J, leaving 7 bases unmatched. There are 16 residues in the CDR3. Germline V CDR1 and CDR2: LNHDA, SQIVND (reference sequence). The CDR3 loop reads CASSSVRDRAYNEQFF. The CDR3 DNA follows: TGTGCCAGTAGTTCAGTCCGGGACAGGGCCTACAATGAGCAGTTCTTC.

The J gene is TRBJ2-1, the V gene TRBV10-3; weak D call: TRBD2 (5 bases). The CDR3 loop spans 13 amino acids. V was pared by 6 bases and J by 9 bases, with 15 bases between. Per germline, CDR1 ENHRY and CDR2 SYGVKD. The CDR3 bases are TGTGCCATCAGCGAACTGGTCGGGGTTGAGCAGTTCTTC. Translation gives CAISELVGVEQFF.

This chain uses TRBV2 with TRBJ2-3; the match to TRBD1 covers 9 bases. Germline V gene lookup returns CDR1 SNHLY and CDR2 FYNNEI. CDR3 length equals 14 residues. V dropped 5 bases and J dropped 2; count of bases not matched to a gene: 2. CDR3 nucleotides: TGTGCCAGCAGTTTACAGGGGGCCACAGATACGCAGTATTTT. As protein: CASSLQGATDTQYF.

The CDR3 protein is CAWSVLGSNQPQHF. The DNA of the CDR3 is TGTGCCTGGAGTGTACTCGGTAGCAATCAGCCCCAGCATTTT. The chain is built from TRBV30 and TRBJ1-5; D unresolved. Germline CDR1 and CDR2: GTSNPN and SVGIG (reference sequence). The V and J ends lost 0 bases and 0 bases respectively, with 6 bases between them. CDR3 length equals 14 residues. Full variable domain (outside the CDR3, taken from reference TRBV30 and TRBJ1-5): SQTIHQWPATLVQPVGSPLSLECTVEGTSNPNLYWYRQAAGRGLQLLFYSVGIGQISSEVPQNLSASRPQDRQFILSSKKLLLSDSGFYLCAWSVLGSNQPQHFGDGTRLSIL.

This clone showed up just a few times. The chain couples TRBV15 to TRBJ1-4, with TRBD1 matching 8 bases. Trimming at V came to 3 bases and at J to 5 bases, leaving 5 bases not matched to a gene. This CDR3 comprises 15 residues. Germline V gene sequence: CDR1 LNHNV, CDR2 YYDKDF (reference sequence). DNA of the CDR3: TGTGCCACCAGCAGCCCCGGGACAGGAAATGAAAAACTGTTTTTT. Protein: CATSSPGTGNEKLFF.

This clone has just a few counts. This same CDR3 is encoded by further DNA sequences in the sample. CDR3 in DNA: TGTGCCAGCAGCAGTTATCTGAACACTGAAGCTTTCTTT. This sequence encodes CASSSYLNTEAFF. The rearrangement links TRBV28 to TRBJ1-1, with unresolved D. The CDR3 consists of 13 residues. Germline lookup yields CDR1 MDHEN and CDR2 SYDVKM. Deletions cut 6 bases from V and 0 bases from J, with 8 bases between.

With respect to this clone: At one of its ends the junction is not consistent with the germline gene, which may arise from a read error. V gene TRBV27 combines with J gene TRBJ2-3, with a possible D match to TRBD1 (6 bases). This CDR3 contains 16 residues. Germline loops: CDR1 MNHEY, CDR2 SMNVEV (reference sequence). The CDR3 reads CASSLSQGMGTNTQYF. The CDR3 nucleotides are TGTGCCAGCAGTTTATCGCAGGGGATGGGCACAAATACGCAGTATTTT.

The chain couples TRBV9 to TRBJ1-5; D not resolved. Trimming left V 1 base short and J 6 bases short, with 11 bases between. The V gene's germline CDR1 is SGDLS and CDR2 YYNGEE. CDR3 length: 14 residues. CDR3 nucleotide sequence: TGTGCCAGCAGCGTAAGGGCGGGAGGTCAGCCCCAGCATTTT. This translates into CASSVRAGGQPQHF.

V is TRBV27 and J is TRBJ2-7, with D possibly matching TRBD1 (5 bases). This CDR3 has 17 residues. Germline CDR1 MNHEY, CDR2 SMNVEV (reference sequence). V lost 4 bases and J lost 1, with 20 bases in between. The CDR3: CASSSPSGDSLSYEQYF. CDR3 DNA: TGTGCCAGCAGTTCTCCCTCCGGAGACAGCCTGTCCTACGAGCAGTACTTC.

This clone was detected a few times. The rearrangement uses TRBV7-9 and TRBJ2-1; 13 bases are shared with TRBD2. CDR1 is SEHNR and CDR2 is FQNEAQ in the germline V gene (reference sequence). This CDR3 has 16 amino acids. After removal of 5 bases from V and 8 bases from J, the junction contained 9 bases not matched to a gene. The CDR3 DNA reads as TGTGCCAGCAGCAACCGGACTAGCGGGGGCGTCTATGAGCAGTTCTTC. Translating gives CASSNRTSGGVYEQFF.

The chain carries TRBV27 and TRBJ1-5; D is unclear. The V end lost 2 bases, the J end lost 5 bases, and 7 bases lay between the germline ends. Germline lookup yields CDR1 MNHEY and CDR2 SMNVEV (reference sequence). CDR3 size: 13 residues. The CDR3, as DNA: TGTGCCAGCAGTTTAGGGCGGGATCAGCCCCAGCATTTT. Encoded protein: CASSLGRDQPQHF.

In its sample, this clone was seen a few times. This chain connects TRBV11-2 to TRBJ2-7, with unresolved D. This CDR3 region has 14 residues. V gave up 5 bases and J gave up 7 bases, with 18 bases separating them. Germline V CDR1 and CDR2: SGHAT, FQNNGV. The CDR3 region is CASSPTSRHGEQYF. The CDR3, as DNA: TGTGCCAGCAGCCCGACCTCGCGGCATGGGGAGCAGTACTTC.

This clone has just a few counts. This chain joins TRBV29-1 and TRBJ1-1; D is unresolved. With 4 bases removed from V and 4 bases from J, the gap between germline ends came to 13 bases. The length of the CDR3 is 13 residues. Germline lookup yields CDR1 SQVTM and CDR2 ANQGSEA. The CDR3 DNA reads TGCAGCGTTGTCGGGAGTTTGGGCACTGAAGCTTTCTTT. This sequence encodes CSVVGSLGTEAFF.

This clone was detected only a few times. J is TRBJ2-3 and V is TRBV2; D is unresolved. Looked up from germline, CDR1 is SNHLY and CDR2 is FYNNEI. This CDR3 contains 15 residues. V lost 2 bases to trimming and J lost 0 bases, with 9 bases between them. CDR3 DNA: TGTGCCAGCAGTGAACTCTACTACAGCACAGATACGCAGTATTTT. This translates into CASSELYYSTDTQYF.

This clone was seen more than once but under ten times. The chain joins TRBV27 to TRBJ2-5; TRBD2 agrees at 12 bases. V shed 5 bases and J 5 bases; nucleotides not matched to a gene: 9. CDR1 and CDR2 from the germline V gene are MNHEY and SMNVEV (reference sequence). The CDR3 covers 16 residues. This CDR3 reads CASSARLAGVGETQYF. CDR3 bases: TGTGCCAGCAGTGCCCGACTAGCGGGAGTTGGGGAGACCCAGTACTTC.

The rearrangement links TRBV2 to TRBJ2-4, with 10 bases identical to TRBD1. The junction had 5 bases not matched to a gene; V was cut back by 6 bases and J by 0 bases. The CDR3 consists of 16 residues. Germline V lookup: CDR1 SNHLY, CDR2 FYNNEI. The CDR3 reads CASSGQGVVAKNIQYF. In nucleotides, the CDR3 is TGTGCCAGCAGCGGACAGGGGGTAGTAGCCAAAAACATTCAGTACTTC.

Only a few counts were recorded for this clone. This chain connects TRBV5-1 to TRBJ2-7, with TRBD2 identical over 10 bases. Germline CDR1 reads SGHRS; CDR2 reads YFSETQ. The V and J ends lost 3 bases and 2 bases, in that order; junction bases with no gene match: 5. This CDR3 has 15 amino acids. CDR3 loop: CASSSLAGDTYEQYF. The CDR3 bases are TGCGCCAGCAGCTCGCTAGCGGGGGATACCTACGAGCAGTACTTC.

This clone turned up a few times. J is TRBJ2-3 and V is TRBV19, with a weak D call TRBD1 (6 bases). Germline V gene sequence: CDR1 LNHDA, CDR2 SQIVND (reference sequence). The CDR3 totals 14 residues. Trimming cost V 5 bases and J 3 bases, with 12 bases left between them. The CDR3 DNA reads TGTGCCAGTAGTTCCCAGGGGCAGACAGATACGCAGTATTTT. Its translation is CASSSQGQTDTQYF.

There are a few counts of this clone. V usage is TRBV6-5 and J usage is TRBJ2-7; 8 nucleotides agree with TRBD1. Per the germline V gene, CDR1 is MNHEY and CDR2 is SVGAGI. The CDR3 runs 15 residues. The trim removed 5 bases at V and 2 bases at J, leaving 8 bases unmatched. CDR3 DNA sequence: TGTGCCAGCAGTCCCCCCGGGACAGGTCCCTACGAGCAGTACTTC. Its protein is CASSPPGTGPYEQYF.

This clone was picked up a small number of times. The V gene is TRBV7-9, the J gene TRBJ2-7; D not resolved. This CDR3 comprises 14 residues. Germline V CDR1 and CDR2: SEHNR, FQNEAQ (reference sequence). Trimming stripped 5 bases from V and 0 bases from J, with 11 bases between. The CDR3, as DNA: TGTGCCAGCAGCCCGTCCGGTTACTCCTACGAGCAGTACTTC. It encodes CASSPSGYSYEQYF.